The 21 T cell receptor beta chains below all came from one sample that was sequenced in a study of cytomegalovirus exposure and HLA in healthy donors. The PCR had 60 Vbeta and 13 Jbeta primers. TCRdb's copy holds only in-frame clones and misses some; the assay was immunoSEQ multiplex PCR. Here the sample spans 200,000 or so clones, over 70% being singletons. The sequenced sample was PBMCs. The receptors shown here come from a young woman in good health and CMV-seropositive.

The chain joins TRBV19 to TRBJ1-5; D gene ambiguous. Trimming took 3 bases from V and 5 from J, leaving 5 bases between them. Germline CDR1 and CDR2: LNHDA and SQIVND (reference sequence). The CDR3 length is 12 residues. CDR3 residues: CASSMYDQPQHF. Here the CDR3 DNA reads TGTGCCAGTAGTATGTATGATCAGCCCCAGCATTTT. Full variable domain (rest looked up from reference TRBV19 and TRBJ1-5): DGGITQSPKYLFRKEGQNVTLSCEQNLNHDAMYWYRQDPGQGLRLIYYSQIVNDFQKGDIAEGYSVSREKKESFPLTVTSAQKNPTAFYLCASSMYDQPQHFGDGTRLSIL.

Details on this clone: Other DNA sequences in this sample translate to the same CDR3. This rearrangement joins TRBV18 to TRBJ1-2; no firm D call. The V gene's germline CDR1 is KGHSH and CDR2 LQKENI. Trimming shortened V by 2 bases and J by 0 bases, and 10 bases separated the two germline ends. The CDR3 extends over 15 amino acids. The CDR3 sequence: CASSPGQMANYGYTF. The CDR3 region has the DNA TGTGCCAGCTCACCAGGGCAGATGGCTAACTATGGCTACACCTTC.

The rearrangement joins TRBV27 to TRBJ2-2; 7 bases match TRBD2. The V and J ends lost 6 bases and 6 bases, in that order; junction bases with no gene match: 7. Germline V gene sequence: CDR1 MNHEY, CDR2 SMNVEV (reference sequence). The CDR3 consists of 14 residues. In DNA, the CDR3 is TGTGCCAGCAGGAACTCCCGGGGGGCCGGGGAGCTGTTTTTT. Protein product: CASRNSRGAGELFF.

The V and J genes are TRBV5-1 and TRBJ1-3, with a weak D call TRBD1 (6 bases). This CDR3 contains 16 residues. Deletions cut 0 bases from V and 4 bases from J, with 14 bases between. From germline, CDR1 is SGHRS and CDR2 YFSETQ. Here the CDR3 DNA reads TGCGCCAGCAGCTTGGATGGGACACCAGGGGGAAACACCATATATTTT. This encodes CASSLDGTPGGNTIYF.

This clone was seen only once. The rearrangement uses TRBV9 and TRBJ2-5; TRBD2 is a possible D gene (6 bases). Trimming removed 2 bases from V and 4 bases from J, with 12 bases in between. CDR3 size: 14 residues. The germline gives CDR1 SGDLS, CDR2 YYNGEE. CDR3 loop: CASSVGRGPETQYF. CDR3 coding DNA: TGTGCCAGCAGCGTTGGGCGGGGCCCAGAGACCCAGTACTTC.

The V and J genes are TRBV10-3 and TRBJ1-2, with a possible D match to TRBD1 (5 bases). V lost 6 bases to trimming and J lost 2 bases, with 13 bases between them. This CDR3 is 14 amino acids long. Germline V gene data show CDR1 as ENHRY and CDR2 as SYGVKD. CDR3 in amino acids: CAISASDTNYGYTF. CDR3 nucleotide sequence: TGTGCCATCAGCGCCTCGGACACGAACTATGGCTACACCTTC.

The V and J genes are TRBV7-2 and TRBJ1-2; no clear D. Per germline, CDR1 SGHTA and CDR2 FQGNSA. This CDR3 region has 16 residues. Deletions cut 4 bases from V and 4 bases from J, with 19 bases between. The CDR3 protein is CASSSRAFASGYGYTF. CDR3 bases: TGTGCCAGCAGCTCGCGGGCTTTCGCTTCGGGCTATGGCTACACCTTC.

The J gene is TRBJ1-2, the V gene TRBV4-1; D is possibly TRBD1 (5 bases). Germline CDR1 is MGHRA and CDR2 is YSYEKL. V dropped 4 bases and J dropped 6 bases, with 15 bases sitting between them. The length of the CDR3 is 14 residues. CDR3 protein: CASSPVGEGDGYTF. CDR3 DNA sequence: TGCGCCAGCAGCCCCGTGGGGGAGGGAGATGGCTACACCTTC.

The chain joins TRBV4-1 to TRBJ2-7; D unclear. The V gene lost 0 bases and the J gene lost 2 bases, with 8 bases spanning the gap. Per germline, CDR1 MGHRA and CDR2 YSYEKL. The CDR3 runs 14 residues. The CDR3 spells CASSQDRATYEQYF. The CDR3 region has the DNA TGCGCCAGCAGCCAAGATCGAGCCACCTACGAGCAGTACTTC.

CDR3 amino acids: CASSTLSTGMIEQYF. CDR3 coding DNA: TGTGCCAGTAGTACCCTTTCGACAGGAATGATCGAGCAGTACTTC. V gene TRBV19 combines with J gene TRBJ2-7; maybe TRBD1 (6 bases). The germline gives CDR1 LNHDA, CDR2 SQIVND (reference sequence). V was cut by 4 bases and J by 6 bases, with 19 bases left in between. The CDR3 extends over 15 amino acids.

This chain connects TRBV19 to TRBJ1-5; D is possibly TRBD1 (5 bases). Trimming shortened V by 7 bases and J by 7 bases, and 14 bases separated the two germline ends. CDR3 length: 13 residues. CDR1 is LNHDA, CDR2 SQIVND, per germline (reference sequence). For the CDR3, the DNA is TGTGCCAGTACTGGATCGGGGGTCCAGCCCCAGCATTTT. Translating it yields CASTGSGVQPQHF.

This clone was found a few times. The V and J genes are TRBV9 and TRBJ2-3, with D uncertain. Germline CDR1 SGDLS, CDR2 YYNGEE. The CDR3 is 13 amino acids. The V end lost 4 bases, the J end lost 4 bases, and 10 bases lay between the germline ends. In nucleotides, the CDR3 is TGTGCCAGCAGCTTAAGCCTCCCAGATACGCAGTATTTT. Its translation is CASSLSLPDTQYF.

The V gene is TRBV9, the J gene TRBJ2-1; 13 bases agree with TRBD2. The CDR3 has 20 residues. V shed 3 bases, J shed 0 bases, and the junction held 12 bases outside the gene matches. CDR1 is SGDLS and CDR2 is YYNGEE in the germline V gene. CDR3 region: CASSAGLAGQAVVSYNEQFF. CDR3 DNA: TGTGCCAGCAGCGCGGGACTAGCGGGGCAGGCCGTGGTCTCCTACAATGAGCAGTTCTTC.

V and J are TRBV18 and TRBJ1-1; D possibly corresponds to TRBD1 (5 bases). The CDR3 covers 16 residues. CDR1 is KGHSH, CDR2 LQKENI, per germline. The germline V and J ends were trimmed by 2 bases and 0 bases, with 13 bases remaining between them. CDR3 residues: CASSPISGGVNTEAFF. The CDR3 DNA follows: TGTGCCAGCTCACCAATTTCGGGGGGGGTGAACACTGAAGCTTTCTTT.

The chain combines TRBV7-9 with TRBJ1-2; no firm D call. The V and J ends lost 2 bases and 3 bases respectively, with 7 bases between them. The CDR3 runs to 13 residues. Looked up from germline, CDR1 is SEHNR and CDR2 is FQNEAQ (reference sequence). The CDR3: CASSLIQDYGYTF. The CDR3 nucleotides are TGTGCCAGCAGCTTAATACAAGACTATGGCTACACCTTC.

The V gene is TRBV19, the J gene TRBJ1-1, with 9 bases lining up with TRBD1. Germline trimming cut 7 bases from V and 5 bases from J; bases unmatched to any gene: 8. The CDR3 is 14 residues long. Per germline, CDR1 LNHDA and CDR2 SQIVND (reference sequence). The CDR3 nucleotides are TGTGCCAGTACCCAACAGGGGGCAGGGACTGAAGCTTTCTTT. Protein product: CASTQQGAGTEAFF.

This rearrangement joins TRBV18 to TRBJ1-3, with 8 bases identical to TRBD1. In germline, CDR1 is KGHSH, CDR2 LQKENI. The CDR3 has 14 residues. The J segment lost 4 bases and the V segment lost 5 bases, leaving 4 bases of the junction unmatched. CDR3 sequence reads: CASSKGQEGNTIYF. CDR3 sequence (DNA): TGTGCCAGCTCAAAGGGACAGGAAGGAAACACCATATATTTT.

This chain's CDR3 is CASRGGTPDQPQHF. The CDR3 nucleotides are TGTGCCAGCAGGGGGGGGACACCCGATCAGCCCCAGCATTTT. This chain connects TRBV6-6 to TRBJ1-5, with D possibly matching TRBD1 (6 bases). Germline loops: CDR1 MNHNY, CDR2 SVGAGI (reference sequence). Deletions cut 6 bases from V and 5 bases from J, with 14 bases between. The CDR3 has 14 residues.

CDR3 bases: TGTGCCAGCAGCCATTGGGACTATTACACAGATACGCAGTATTTT. This encodes CASSHWDYYTDTQYF. This chain uses TRBV7-9 with TRBJ2-3, with 7 positions matching TRBD2. Trimming took 5 bases from V and 2 from J; bases not matched to a gene: 7. The CDR3 spans 15 residues. Germline lookup yields CDR1 SEHNR and CDR2 FQNEAQ (reference sequence).

The chain combines TRBV19 with TRBJ1-2, with 7 nucleotides matching TRBD1. The germline V gene encodes CDR1 LNHDA and CDR2 SQIVND (reference sequence). With 5 bases clipped from V and 6 bases from J, the junction kept 9 bases outside the gene matches. The CDR3 consists of 14 residues. CDR3 residues: CASSLARDSHGYTF. DNA for the CDR3: TGTGCCAGTAGTCTGGCCCGGGACAGTCATGGCTACACCTTC.

The chain couples TRBV23-1 to TRBJ2-5; possible D gene TRBD2, 5 bases. TRBV23-1 is given ORF status, its function remaining uncertain. CDR3 size: 15 residues. Deletions cut 1 base from V and 10 bases from J, with 19 bases between. The DNA of the CDR3 is TGCGCCAGCAGTCAATGGCCAGCCCTGATCGGAGGCCAGTACTTC. It translates to CASSQWPALIGGQYF.